This entry lists 4 T cell receptor beta chains sequenced from one sample in a study of blood T cell repertoires in COVID-19. The repertoire was sequenced with immunoSEQ multiplex PCR; TCRdb's copy has only in-frame clones and lacks some. The repertoire consists of more than 100,000 clones, with approximately 90% occurring once and the leading ten covering over 15%. The sequenced material came from peripheral blood. These receptors were obtained from a woman of 80 years or more in a cohort sampled during active COVID-19.

About this clone itself: The junction departs from germline at one end; a sequencing error may be responsible. This specimen includes other DNA sequences encoding the same CDR3. V and J are TRBV6-5 and TRBJ1-2; D gene unclear. Looked up from germline, CDR1 is MNHEY and CDR2 is SVGAGI. CDR3 length: 15 amino acids. CDR3 sequence reads: CASSDSNRIWYGYTF. Written as DNA, the CDR3 is TGTGCCAGCAGCGACTCCAACCGGATATGGTATGGCTACACCTTT.

The chain carries TRBV18 and TRBJ2-6, with a possible D match to TRBD2 (5 bases). The CDR3 runs 15 residues. Deletions cut 3 bases from V and 0 bases from J, with 6 bases between. Germline lookup yields CDR1 KGHSH and CDR2 LQKENI. CDR3 in DNA: TGTGCCAGCTCACCGGGAGTCTCTGGGGCCAACGTCCTGACTTTC. Translating gives CASSPGVSGANVLTF.

The genes are TRBV28 and TRBJ1-1, with D unclear. CDR1 MDHEN and CDR2 SYDVKM come from the germline V gene. CDR3 size: 14 residues. Trimming left V 5 bases short and J 1 base short, with 11 bases between. The DNA of the CDR3 is TGTGCCAGCAGTCTACCTCCGGGGAACACTGAAGCTTTCTTT. Amino acid sequence: CASSLPPGNTEAFF.

This chain uses TRBV25-1 with TRBJ2-7; 9 nucleotides line up with TRBD1. Germline CDR1 is MGHDK and CDR2 is SYGVNS. The ends lost 2 bases at V and 5 bases at J; junction bases unmatched: 7. This CDR3 comprises 15 residues. The CDR3 loop is CASSEGTGLSDEQYF. The CDR3 DNA sequence: TGTGCCAGCAGTGAAGGGACAGGGCTATCCGACGAGCAGTACTTC.